This T cell receptor beta chain was recorded in a study of T cells in Graves' hyperthyroidism and ophthalmopathy. General study findings and limits: Onset of ophthalmopathy came a median around 7.1 months after the model predicted it. Most thyroid clonotypes with frequency above 0.001 were detected in blood.

Among the patients, aged 18 to 65, hyperthyroidism was newly diagnosed and had lasted under 2 months. Diagnosis relied on clinical symptoms, serum thyroxine and TRAb, thyroid ultrasound and orbital computed tomography. The ends lost 2 bases at V and 6 bases at J; junction bases unmatched: 3. CDR3 length: 13 amino acids. Germline V gene lookup returns CDR1 SQVTM and CDR2 ANQGSEA. RNA transcripts provided the source from which TCR beta CDR3 regions were amplified. The HTBI primer set served for first-round RT-PCR of the TCR CDR3. TCRdb used MiXCR to reprocess the multiplex PCR reads, holding one entry per CDR3 protein. The sample includes about 50,000 distinct CDR3 sequences, about half of them seen just once. For this clonotype: Its antigen is not identified.

The chain employs TRBV29-1 and TRBJ1-2; 10 nucleotides match TRBD1. The TCR sequence derives from a woman aged 45-60 years with Graves' hyperthyroidism. The specimen was peripheral blood or thyroid tissue (not recorded which). CDR3 in amino acids: CSVERGTGDGYTF. The CDR3 DNA reads as TGCAGCGTTGAAAGGGGGACAGGGGATGGCTACACCTTC.